These T cell receptor beta chains were read from a single sample in a study of vaccination effects on CD4 cells after COVID-19. Generated by immunoSEQ multiplex PCR, the TCRdb table keeps only in-frame clones and is missing some. The data hold 55,000 to 65,000 clones, with roughly 79% observed a single time. Their antigens are not known. The sequencing here drew on CD4+ T cells from PBMCs cultured with HCoV-229E spike peptides, taken before COVID-19 vaccination. These receptor sequences come from a human donor who received a COVID-19 vaccine. Both conserved end residues are part of each CDR3. Each record gives: D gene, clone size, J gene, V gene, CDR3 DNA, CDR3 protein. The D gene is left open where the match is weak. For some rows the clone size is stated as once, few or many, or as a class when expanded; others skip it.

D gene: -; clone size: -; J gene: TRBJ1-1; V gene: TRBV5-1; CDR3 DNA: TGCGCCAGCAGCTTGGATCAGTACACTGAAGCTTTCTTT; CDR3 protein: CASSLDQYTEAFF
D gene: -; clone size: -; J gene: TRBJ2-5; V gene: TRBV4-3; CDR3 DNA: TGCGCCAGCAGCCGTTTCTACCAAGAGACCCAGTACTTC; CDR3 protein: CASSRFYQETQYF
D gene: -; clone size: -; J gene: TRBJ1-1; V gene: TRBV6-2/TRBV6-3; CDR3 DNA: TGTGCCAGCAGTTATCACCAATCTGAAGCTTTCTTT; CDR3 protein: CASSYHQSEAFF
D gene: -; clone size: -; J gene: TRBJ2-2; V gene: TRBV24-1; CDR3 DNA: TGTGCCACCAGTGATTTAAGCACCGGGGAGCTGTTTTTT; CDR3 protein: CATSDLSTGELFF
D gene: -; clone size: few; J gene: TRBJ1-5; V gene: TRBV24-1; CDR3 DNA: TGTGCCACCGCCCGGGAGGGAAATGGTCAGCCCCAGCATTTT; CDR3 protein: CATAREGNGQPQHF
D gene: TRBD1; clone size: -; J gene: TRBJ2-3; V gene: TRBV5-1; CDR3 DNA: TGCGCCAGCAGCTTGGGACAGGGTGCAGATACGCAGTATTTT; CDR3 protein: CASSLGQGADTQYF
D gene: -; clone size: -; J gene: TRBJ1-3; V gene: TRBV6-6; CDR3 DNA: TGTGCCAGCAAAATGCAGGGGATCTCTGGAAACACCATATATTTT; CDR3 protein: CASKMQGISGNTIYF
D gene: -; clone size: once; J gene: TRBJ1-4; V gene: TRBV18; CDR3 DNA: TGTGCCAGCTCACTAGCGGAGGGAGCTAATGAAAAACTGTTTTTT; CDR3 protein: CASSLAEGANEKLFF
D gene: -; clone size: -; J gene: TRBJ2-2; V gene: TRBV7-9; CDR3 DNA: TGTGCCAGCAGCTTAGAGTCCGGGGAGCTGTTTTTT; CDR3 protein: CASSLESGELFF
D gene: -; clone size: -; J gene: TRBJ2-1; V gene: TRBV3-1/TRBV3-2; CDR3 DNA: TGTGCCAGCAGCCAAGACCCCTACAATGAGCAGTTCTTC; CDR3 protein: CASSQDPYNEQFF
D gene: -; clone size: -; J gene: TRBJ2-6; V gene: TRBV3-1/TRBV3-2; CDR3 DNA: TGTGCCAGCAGCCAAGATGCGACGTATTCTGGGGCCAACGTCCTGACTTTC; CDR3 protein: CASSQDATYSGANVLTF
D gene: -; clone size: -; J gene: TRBJ2-5; V gene: TRBV10-3; CDR3 DNA: TGTGCCATCAAAGCAGAAGAGACCCAGTACTTC; CDR3 protein: CAIKAEETQYF
D gene: -; clone size: -; J gene: TRBJ2-6; V gene: TRBV7-2; CDR3 DNA: TGTGCCAGCAGCCTCGGGGGTAGCGGCTCTGGGGCCAACGTCCTGACTTTC; CDR3 protein: CASSLGGSGSGANVLTF
D gene: TRBD1; clone size: -; J gene: TRBJ1-2; V gene: TRBV6-5; CDR3 DNA: TGTGCCAGCAGAGCAGGGGGAAACTATGGCTACACCTTC; CDR3 protein: CASRAGGNYGYTF
D gene: TRBD1; clone size: once; J gene: TRBJ1-5; V gene: TRBV10-3; CDR3 DNA: TGTGCCATCAGTGAGCAAGGGGGCAGCAACAATCAGCCCCAGCATTTT; CDR3 protein: CAISEQGGSNNQPQHF
D gene: -; clone size: once; J gene: TRBJ2-1; V gene: TRBV6-1; CDR3 DNA: TGTGCCAGCAGTGGAGCTGGACGCCCCAATGAGCAGTTCTTC; CDR3 protein: CASSGAGRPNEQFF
D gene: TRBD1; clone size: -; J gene: TRBJ2-2; V gene: TRBV9; CDR3 DNA: TGTGCCAGCAGCCGGACAGGGTTGGGCGGGGAGCTGTTTTTT; CDR3 protein: CASSRTGLGGELFF
D gene: -; clone size: once; J gene: TRBJ2-3; V gene: TRBV19; CDR3 DNA: TGTGCCAGTACTACGGCCCCAGGCACAGATACGCAGTATTTT; CDR3 protein: CASTTAPGTDTQYF
D gene: -; clone size: -; J gene: TRBJ2-1; V gene: TRBV7-2; CDR3 DNA: TGTGCCAGCAGCTCCAGGGTAAGCTCCTACAATGAGCAGTTCTTC; CDR3 protein: CASSSRVSSYNEQFF
D gene: -; clone size: -; J gene: TRBJ2-5; V gene: TRBV29-1; CDR3 DNA: TGCAGCGGGACCAGGGGGGCAGAGACCCAGTACTTC; CDR3 protein: CSGTRGAETQYF
D gene: -; clone size: -; J gene: TRBJ2-4; V gene: TRBV12-5; CDR3 DNA: TGTGCTAGTGGTTTGAGGGAAAACATTCAGTACTTC; CDR3 protein: CASGLRENIQYF
D gene: TRBD1; clone size: few; J gene: TRBJ1-3; V gene: TRBV3-1/TRBV3-2; CDR3 DNA: TGTGCCAGCAGTCGAGGACAGGGCGCTGGAAACACCATATATTTT; CDR3 protein: CASSRGQGAGNTIYF